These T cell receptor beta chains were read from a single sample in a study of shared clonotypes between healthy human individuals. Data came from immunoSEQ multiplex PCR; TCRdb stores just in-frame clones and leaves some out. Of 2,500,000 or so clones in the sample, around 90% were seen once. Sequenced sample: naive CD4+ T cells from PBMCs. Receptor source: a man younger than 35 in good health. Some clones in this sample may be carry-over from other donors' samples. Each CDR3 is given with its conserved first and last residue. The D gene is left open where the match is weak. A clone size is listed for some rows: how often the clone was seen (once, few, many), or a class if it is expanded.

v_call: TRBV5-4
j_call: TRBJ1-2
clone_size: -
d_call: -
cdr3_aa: CASSTQQDGYTF
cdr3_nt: TGTGCCAGCAGCACCCAACAGGACGGCTACACCTTC

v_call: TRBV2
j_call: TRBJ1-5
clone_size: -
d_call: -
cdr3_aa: CASSGQTNINQPQHF
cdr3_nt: TGTGCCAGCAGCGGACAGACAAACATCAATCAGCCCCAGCATTTT

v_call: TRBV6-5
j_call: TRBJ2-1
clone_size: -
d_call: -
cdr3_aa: CASSYQALRGEQFF
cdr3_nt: TGTGCCAGCAGTTACCAAGCTCTAAGGGGTGAGCAGTTCTTC

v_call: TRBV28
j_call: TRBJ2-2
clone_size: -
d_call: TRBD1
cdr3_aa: CASTDRAKNTGELFF
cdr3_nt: TGTGCCAGCACCGACAGGGCCAAGAACACCGGGGAGCTGTTTTTT

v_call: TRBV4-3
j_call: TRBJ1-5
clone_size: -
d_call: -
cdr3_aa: CASSQVAGHQPQHF
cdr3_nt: TGCGCCAGCAGCCAAGTAGCGGGGCATCAGCCCCAGCATTTT

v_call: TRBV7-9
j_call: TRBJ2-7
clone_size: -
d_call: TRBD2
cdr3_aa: CASSLALGGRADEQYF
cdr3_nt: TGTGCCAGCAGCTTAGCGTTGGGCGGGAGGGCCGACGAGCAGTACTTC

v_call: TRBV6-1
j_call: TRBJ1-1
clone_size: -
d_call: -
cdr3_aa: CASTRDMNTEAFF
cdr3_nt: TGTGCCAGCACCAGGGACATGAACACTGAAGCTTTCTTT

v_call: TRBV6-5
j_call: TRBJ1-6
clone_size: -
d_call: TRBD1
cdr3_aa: CASMKQGGNSPLHF
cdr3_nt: TGTGCCAGCATGAAACAGGGGGGGAATTCACCCCTCCACTTT

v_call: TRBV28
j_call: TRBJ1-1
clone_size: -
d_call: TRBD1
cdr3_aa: CASPPATGGQWGAFF
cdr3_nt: TGTGCCAGCCCCCCCGCGACAGGGGGACAATGGGGAGCTTTCTTT

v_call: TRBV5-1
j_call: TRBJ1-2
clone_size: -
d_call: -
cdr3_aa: CASSSRTDYGYTF
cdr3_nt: TGCGCCAGCAGCTCAAGGACGGACTATGGCTACACCTTC

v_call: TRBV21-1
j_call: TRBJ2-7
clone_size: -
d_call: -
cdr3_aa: CASSFPPGTGKGYEQYF
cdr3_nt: TGTGCCAGCAGCTTTCCCCCCGGGACAGGGAAAGGCTACGAGCAGTACTTC

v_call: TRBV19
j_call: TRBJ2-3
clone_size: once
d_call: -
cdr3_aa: CASSNVGGRSSDTQYF
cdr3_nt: TGTGCCAGTAGTAACGTTGGGGGCAGGAGCTCAGATACGCAGTATTTT

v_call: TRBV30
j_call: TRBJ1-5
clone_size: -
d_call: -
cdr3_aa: CAWNKGYGNQPQHF
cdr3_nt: TGTGCCTGGAATAAAGGGTACGGCAATCAGCCCCAGCATTTT

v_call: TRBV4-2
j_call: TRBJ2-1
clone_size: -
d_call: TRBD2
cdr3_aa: CASSQTSGRVNEQFF
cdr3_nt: TGTGCCAGCAGCCAAACTAGCGGGAGGGTTAATGAGCAGTTCTTC

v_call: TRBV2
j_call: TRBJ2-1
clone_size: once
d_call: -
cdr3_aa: CASGGGLEQFF
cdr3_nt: TGTGCCAGTGGGGGCGGGTTGGAGCAGTTCTTC

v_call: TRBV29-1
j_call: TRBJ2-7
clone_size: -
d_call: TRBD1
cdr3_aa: CSVVFGRGLSEQYF
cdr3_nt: TGCAGCGTTGTTTTTGGCAGGGGGCTTAGCGAGCAGTACTTC

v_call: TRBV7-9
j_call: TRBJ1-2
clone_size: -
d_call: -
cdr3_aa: CASSFQGYGYTF
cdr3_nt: TGTGCCAGCAGCTTTCAAGGGTATGGCTACACCTTC

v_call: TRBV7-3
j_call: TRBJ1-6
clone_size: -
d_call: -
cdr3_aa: CASSLLGVNSPLHF
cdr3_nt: TGTGCCAGCAGCTTATTGGGTGTGAATTCACCCCTCCACTTT

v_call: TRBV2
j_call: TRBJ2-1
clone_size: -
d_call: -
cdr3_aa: CASRSGFGNNEQFF
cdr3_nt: TGTGCCAGCAGGTCGGGTTTTGGAAACAATGAGCAGTTCTTC

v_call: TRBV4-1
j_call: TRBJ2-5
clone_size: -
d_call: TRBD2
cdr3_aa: CASSQDHDGRARETQYF
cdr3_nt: TGCGCCAGCAGCCAAGATCACGACGGGAGGGCACGGGAGACCCAGTACTTC

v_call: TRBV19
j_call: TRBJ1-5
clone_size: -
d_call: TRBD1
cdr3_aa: CATSDRGGNQPQHF
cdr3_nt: TGTGCCACCTCCGACAGGGGAGGCAATCAGCCCCAGCATTTT

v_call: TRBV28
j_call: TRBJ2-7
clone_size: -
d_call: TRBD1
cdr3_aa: CASSQNRGTLYEQYF
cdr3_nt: TGTGCCAGCAGCCAAAACAGGGGGACGCTCTACGAGCAGTACTTC

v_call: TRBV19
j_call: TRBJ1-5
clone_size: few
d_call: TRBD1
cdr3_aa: CASSIVQGAVQPQHF
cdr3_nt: TGTGCCAGTAGTATAGTACAGGGGGCGGTACAGCCCCAGCATTTT

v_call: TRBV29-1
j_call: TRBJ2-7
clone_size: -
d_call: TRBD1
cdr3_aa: CSGGRQGSEQYF
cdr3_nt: TGCAGCGGGGGCAGACAGGGCTCCGAGCAGTACTTC

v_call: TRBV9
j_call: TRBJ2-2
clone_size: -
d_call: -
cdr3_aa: CASTPRGGNTGELFF
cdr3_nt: TGTGCCAGCACCCCGAGAGGGGGAAACACCGGGGAGCTGTTTTTT

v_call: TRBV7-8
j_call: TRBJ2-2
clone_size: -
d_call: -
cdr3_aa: CAAGDPNTGELFF
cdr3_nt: TGTGCCGCGGGCGACCCCAACACCGGGGAGCTGTTTTTT

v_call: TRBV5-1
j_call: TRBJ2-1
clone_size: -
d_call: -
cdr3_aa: CASSFGPTSSYNEQFF
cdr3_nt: TGCGCCAGCAGCTTCGGGCCGACGAGCTCCTACAATGAGCAGTTCTTC

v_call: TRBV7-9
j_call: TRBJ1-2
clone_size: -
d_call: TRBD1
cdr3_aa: CASSFGQGERGYTF
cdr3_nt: TGTGCCAGCAGCTTTGGACAGGGTGAACGCGGCTACACCTTC

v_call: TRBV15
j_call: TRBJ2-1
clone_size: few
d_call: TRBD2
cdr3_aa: CATSTGTRVNEQFF
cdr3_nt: TGTGCCACCAGCACCGGGACTAGGGTCAATGAGCAGTTCTTC

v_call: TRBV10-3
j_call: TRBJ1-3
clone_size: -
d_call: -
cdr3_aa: CAISAGNGNTIYF
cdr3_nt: TGTGCCATCAGTGCGGGGAATGGAAACACCATATATTTT

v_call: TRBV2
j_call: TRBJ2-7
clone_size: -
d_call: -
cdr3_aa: CASKFDRSSYEQYF
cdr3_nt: TGTGCCAGCAAATTTGACAGGAGCTCCTACGAGCAGTACTTC

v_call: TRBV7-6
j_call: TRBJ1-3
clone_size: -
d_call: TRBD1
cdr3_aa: CASSFERGPGNTIYF
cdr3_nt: TGTGCCAGCAGCTTTGAAAGGGGGCCTGGAAACACCATATATTTT

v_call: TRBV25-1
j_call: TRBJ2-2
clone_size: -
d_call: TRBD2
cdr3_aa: CASSRPAGATNTGELFF
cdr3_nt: TGTGCCAGCAGTCGTCCAGCGGGGGCTACGAACACCGGGGAGCTGTTTTTT

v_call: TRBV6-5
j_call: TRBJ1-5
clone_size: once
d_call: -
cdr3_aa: CASSLVGTKDQPQHF
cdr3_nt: TGTGCCAGCAGTCTGGTCGGAACCAAAGATCAGCCCCAGCATTTT

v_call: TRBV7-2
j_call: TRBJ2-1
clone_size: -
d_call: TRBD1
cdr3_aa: CASSSAGTGPYNEQFF
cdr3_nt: TGTGCCAGCAGCTCTGCCGGGACAGGGCCCTACAATGAGCAGTTCTTC

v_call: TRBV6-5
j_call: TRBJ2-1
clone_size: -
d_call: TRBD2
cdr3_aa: CASSSRLAETYNEQFF
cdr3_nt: TGTGCCAGCAGTTCCCGACTAGCGGAAACCTACAATGAGCAGTTCTTC

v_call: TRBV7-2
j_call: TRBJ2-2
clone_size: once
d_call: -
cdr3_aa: CASAGGGSNTGELFF
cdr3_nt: TGTGCCAGCGCCGGGGGCGGGAGTAATACCGGGGAGCTGTTTTTT

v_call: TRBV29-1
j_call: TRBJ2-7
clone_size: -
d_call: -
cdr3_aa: CSVEGRVPGEQYF
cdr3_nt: TGCAGCGTTGAGGGCAGGGTGCCGGGCGAGCAGTACTTC

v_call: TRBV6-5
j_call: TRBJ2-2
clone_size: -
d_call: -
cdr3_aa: CATGRVGVSGELFF
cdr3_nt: TGTGCCACCGGGCGGGTAGGAGTATCCGGGGAGCTGTTTTTT

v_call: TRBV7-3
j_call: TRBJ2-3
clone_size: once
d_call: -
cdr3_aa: CASSSANPSTDTQYF
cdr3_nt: TGTGCCAGCAGCTCTGCAAACCCTAGCACAGATACGCAGTATTTT

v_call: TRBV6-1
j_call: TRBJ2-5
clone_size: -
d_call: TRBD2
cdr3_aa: CASSKHGLGETQYF
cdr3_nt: TGTGCCAGCAGTAAGCACGGACTAGGAGAGACCCAGTACTTC

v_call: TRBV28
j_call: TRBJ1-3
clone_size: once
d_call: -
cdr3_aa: CASSLSGSSGNTIYF
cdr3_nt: TGTGCCAGCAGTTTGTCAGGGAGCTCTGGAAACACCATATATTTT

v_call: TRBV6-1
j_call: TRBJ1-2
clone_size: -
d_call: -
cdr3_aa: CASSVQGDYGYTF
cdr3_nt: TGTGCCAGCAGTGTACAGGGTGACTATGGCTACACCTTC

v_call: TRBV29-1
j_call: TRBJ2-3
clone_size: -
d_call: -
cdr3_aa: CSSWGHSGRTDTQYF
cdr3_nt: TGCAGCTCTTGGGGGCATAGCGGCCGCACAGATACGCAGTATTTT

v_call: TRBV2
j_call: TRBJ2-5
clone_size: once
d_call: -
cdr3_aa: CASSGRRGTGRQETQYF
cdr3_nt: TGTGCCAGCAGTGGGAGACGTGGGACCGGACGGCAAGAGACCCAGTACTTC

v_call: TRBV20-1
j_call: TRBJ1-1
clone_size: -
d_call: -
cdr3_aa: CSAWAGDEAFF
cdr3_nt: TGCAGTGCTTGGGCAGGGGATGAAGCTTTCTTT